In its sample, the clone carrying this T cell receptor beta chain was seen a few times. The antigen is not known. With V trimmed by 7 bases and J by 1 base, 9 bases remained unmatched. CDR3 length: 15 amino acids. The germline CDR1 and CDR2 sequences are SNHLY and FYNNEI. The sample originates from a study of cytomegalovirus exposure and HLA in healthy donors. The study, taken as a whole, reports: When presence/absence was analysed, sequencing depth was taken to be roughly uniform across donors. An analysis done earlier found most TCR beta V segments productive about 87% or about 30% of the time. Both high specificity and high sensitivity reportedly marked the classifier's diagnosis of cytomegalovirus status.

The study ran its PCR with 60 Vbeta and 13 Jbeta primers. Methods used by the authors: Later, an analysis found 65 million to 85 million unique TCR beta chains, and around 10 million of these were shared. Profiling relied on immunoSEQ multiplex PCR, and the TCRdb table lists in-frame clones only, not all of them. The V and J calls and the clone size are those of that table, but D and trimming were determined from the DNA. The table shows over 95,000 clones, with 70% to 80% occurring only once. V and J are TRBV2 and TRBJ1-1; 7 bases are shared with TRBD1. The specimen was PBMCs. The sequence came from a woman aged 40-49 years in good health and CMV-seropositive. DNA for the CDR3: TGTGCCAGCACACTACAGGGGACACAGAACACTGAAGCTTTCTTT. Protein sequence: CASTLQGTQNTEAFF.